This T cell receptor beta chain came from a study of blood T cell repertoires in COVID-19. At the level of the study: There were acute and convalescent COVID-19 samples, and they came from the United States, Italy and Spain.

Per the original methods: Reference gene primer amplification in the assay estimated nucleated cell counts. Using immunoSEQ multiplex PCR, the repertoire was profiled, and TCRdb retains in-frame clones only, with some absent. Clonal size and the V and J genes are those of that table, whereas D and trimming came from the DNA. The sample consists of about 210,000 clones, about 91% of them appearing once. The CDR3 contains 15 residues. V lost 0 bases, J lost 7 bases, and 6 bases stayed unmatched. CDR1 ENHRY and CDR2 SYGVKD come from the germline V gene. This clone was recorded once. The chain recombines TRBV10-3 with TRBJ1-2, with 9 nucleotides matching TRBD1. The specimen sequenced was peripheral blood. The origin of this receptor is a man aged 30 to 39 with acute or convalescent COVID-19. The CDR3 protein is CAISESTTGGSGYTF. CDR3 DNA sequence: TGTGCCATCAGTGAGTCTACGACAGGGGGAAGTGGCTACACCTTC.